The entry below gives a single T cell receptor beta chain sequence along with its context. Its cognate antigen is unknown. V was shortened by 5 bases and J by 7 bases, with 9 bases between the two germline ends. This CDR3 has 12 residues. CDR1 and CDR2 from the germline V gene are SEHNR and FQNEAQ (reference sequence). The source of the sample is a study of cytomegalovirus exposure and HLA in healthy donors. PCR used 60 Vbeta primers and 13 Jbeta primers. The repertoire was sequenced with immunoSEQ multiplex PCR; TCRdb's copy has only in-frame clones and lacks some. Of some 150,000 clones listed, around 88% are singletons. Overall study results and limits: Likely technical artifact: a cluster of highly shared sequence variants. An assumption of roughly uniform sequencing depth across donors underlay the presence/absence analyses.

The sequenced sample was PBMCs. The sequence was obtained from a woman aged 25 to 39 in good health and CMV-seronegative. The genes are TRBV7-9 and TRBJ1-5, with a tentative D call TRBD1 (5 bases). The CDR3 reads CASSPDRQPQHF. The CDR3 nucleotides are TGTGCCAGCAGCCCAGACAGACAGCCCCAGCATTTT.